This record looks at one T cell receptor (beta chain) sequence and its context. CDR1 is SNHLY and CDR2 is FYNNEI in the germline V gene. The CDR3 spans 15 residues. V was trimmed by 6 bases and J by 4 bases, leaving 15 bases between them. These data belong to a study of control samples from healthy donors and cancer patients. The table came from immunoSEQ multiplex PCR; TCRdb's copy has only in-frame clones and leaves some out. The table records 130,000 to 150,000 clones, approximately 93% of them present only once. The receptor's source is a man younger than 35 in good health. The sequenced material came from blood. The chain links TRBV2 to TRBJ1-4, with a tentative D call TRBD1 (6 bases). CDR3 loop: CASSPRQDGNEKLFF. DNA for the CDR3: TGTGCCAGCAGCCCGCGACAGGATGGTAATGAAAAACTGTTTTTT.